The 21 T cell receptor beta chains listed next were all sequenced from one sample in a study of early T cells in non-severe SARS-CoV-2 infection. TCRdb re-derived calls from the 5' RACE reads in MiXCR, one entry per CDR3 protein. The profile covers 75,000 to 100,000 distinct CDR3 sequences, with 15% appearing a single time and less than 6% taken by the ten largest. Source material: whole blood. The receptors come from an adult who was a healthcare worker with PCR-confirmed SARS-CoV-2 infection or an uninfected control (not recorded which).

This clonotype appeared once. The J gene is TRBJ2-5, the V gene TRBV12-3 or TRBV12-4; D ambiguous. The CDR3 is 13 residues long. The V gene lost 3 bases and the J gene lost 6 bases, with 11 bases spanning the gap. The chain's CDR3 is CASSLSIRKTQYF. Here the CDR3 DNA reads TGTGCCAGCAGTTTGAGTATTCGGAAGACCCAGTACTTC.

This clonotype was seen at least ten times. This sequence joins TRBV27 and TRBJ2-7, with a possible D match to TRBD2 (7 bases). This CDR3 has 12 residues. Germline CDR1 MNHEY, CDR2 SMNVEV (reference sequence). The V gene lost 4 bases and the J gene lost 6 bases, with 10 bases spanning the gap. The CDR3 region is CASSWRGGEQYF. The CDR3 DNA sequence: TGTGCCAGCAGTTGGAGGGGGGGCGAGCAGTACTTC.

This chain joins TRBV23-1 and TRBJ2-4, with D unresolved. TRBV23-1 is identified as an open reading frame with a role that is uncertain. V was clipped by 6 bases and J by 0 bases, with 18 bases between them. The CDR3 sequence is 17 residues long. The CDR3 here is CASSPHGRILAKNIQYF. Here the CDR3 DNA reads TGCGCCAGCAGCCCGCACGGCAGAATACTAGCCAAAAACATTCAGTACTTC.

This clonotype was seen repeatedly, ten times or more. The gene calls are TRBV7-6 and TRBJ2-2; D is ambiguous. The CDR3 consists of 13 residues. V was shortened by 4 bases and J by 7 bases, with 10 bases between the two germline ends. Per germline, CDR1 SGHVS and CDR2 FNYEAQ. CDR3 sequence (DNA): TGTGCCAGCAGCTCCCGTTTGGGCGGGGAGCTGTTTTTT. Its translation is CASSSRLGGELFF.

This clonotype was seen a handful of times. The rearrangement links TRBV7-8 to TRBJ1-1; TRBD1 is a possible D gene (5 bases). Trimming cost V 1 base and J 5 bases, with 20 bases left between them. Germline CDR1 reads SGHVS; CDR2 reads FQNEAQ. CDR3 length equals 17 residues. CDR3 coding DNA: TGTGCCAGCAGCTTAGGGCCCACAGGCAGGGTGAGGACTGAAGCTTTCTTT. This gives the protein CASSLGPTGRVRTEAFF.

This clonotype occurred many times. The chain joins TRBV2 to TRBJ2-3, with no clear D. Germline V gives CDR1 SNHLY, CDR2 FYNNEI. Trimming left V 1 base short and J 6 bases short, with 2 bases between. This CDR3 comprises 11 residues. The CDR3 DNA reads as TGTGCCAGCAGTGAAGTGGATACGCAGTATTTT. Its protein product is CASSEVDTQYF.

This clonotype was detected many times. The chain has TRBV11-2 and TRBJ1-6; no clear D gene. There are 14 residues in the CDR3. V was cut by 2 bases and J by 13 bases, with 15 bases left in between. CDR1 is SGHAT and CDR2 is FQNNGV in the germline V gene. The CDR3 is CASSLRQFPSPLHF. CDR3 coding DNA: TGTGCCAGCAGCTTACGTCAGTTCCCTTCTCCCCTCCACTTT. Full variable domain (remainder filled in from reference TRBV11-2 and TRBJ1-6): EAGVAQSPRYKIIEKRQSVAFWCNPISGHATLYWYQQILGQGPKLLIQFQNNGVVDDSQLPKDRFSAERLKGVDSTLKIQPAKLEDSAVYLCASSLRQFPSPLHFGNGTRLTVT.

In its sample, this clonotype was seen a few times. The chain carries TRBV7-9 and TRBJ2-1; D unresolved. This CDR3 is 15 amino acids long. V dropped 6 bases and J dropped 3 bases, with 15 bases sitting between them. The germline V gene has CDR1 SEHNR and CDR2 FQNEAQ (reference sequence). The CDR3 region is CASRPGVQNYNEQFF. CDR3 coding DNA: TGTGCCAGCAGGCCAGGAGTTCAGAACTACAATGAGCAGTTCTTC. Together with reference TRBV7-9 and TRBJ2-1, the CDR3 gives the full variable domain: DTGVSQNPRHKITKRGQNVTFRCDPISEHNRLYWYRQTLGQGPEFLTYFQNEAQLEKSRLLSDRFSAERPKGSFSTLEIQRTEQGDSAMYLCASRPGVQNYNEQFFGPGTRLTVL.

This clonotype has a handful of counts. The genes are TRBV12-3 or TRBV12-4 and TRBJ1-1; D not certain. The length of the CDR3 is 14 residues. V lost 2 bases, J lost 1 base, and 8 bases lay in between. CDR3 sequence: CASSLPPSNTEAFF. The DNA of the CDR3 is TGTGCCAGCAGTTTACCCCCCTCGAACACTGAAGCTTTCTTT.

This clonotype was detected ten times or more. The genes are TRBV6-1 and TRBJ2-2; 11 nucleotides line up with TRBD2. Per germline, CDR1 MNHNS and CDR2 SASEGT. Trimming removed 6 bases from V and 6 bases from J; junction bases left unmatched: 6. The CDR3 covers 15 residues. CDR3 coding DNA: TGTGCCAGCAGAGAACTAGCGGGAGCATCCGGGGAGCTGTTTTTT. This sequence encodes CASRELAGASGELFF.

This chain joins TRBV20-1 and TRBJ2-1; D is possibly TRBD2 (6 bases). The CDR3 has 11 residues. From germline, CDR1 is DFQATT and CDR2 SNEGSKA (reference sequence). Trimming took off 7 bases at V and 5 bases at J, with 9 bases between the two ends. The CDR3 DNA reads as TGCAGTGTCGGGACTCACAATGAGCAGTTCTTC. Amino acid sequence: CSVGTHNEQFF.

This clonotype has more than one count but fewer than ten. This chain links TRBV20-1 with TRBJ2-5, with D tentatively TRBD2 (6 bases). Germline V lookup: CDR1 DFQATT, CDR2 SNEGSKA (reference sequence). Trimming shortened V by 3 bases and J by 6 bases, and 11 bases separated the two germline ends. There are 12 residues in the CDR3. The CDR3, as DNA: TGCAGTGCTAGGGAGGGCGGAAAGACCCAGTACTTC. Its translation: CSAREGGKTQYF.

This clonotype has more than one count but fewer than ten. Here the CDR3 reads CASSEASNSYEQYF. In DNA form, the CDR3 reads TGTGCCAGCAGTGAGGCTAGTAACTCCTACGAGCAGTACTTC. This chain links TRBV6-1 with TRBJ2-7; no clear D gene. V gave up 3 bases and J gave up 0 bases, with 9 bases separating them. Germline lookup yields CDR1 MNHNS and CDR2 SASEGT. The CDR3 covers 14 residues.

The chain recombines TRBV6-2 or TRBV6-3 with TRBJ2-1, with D hard to call. The CDR3 extends over 12 amino acids. Germline-derived CDR1 and CDR2 are MNHEY and SVGEGT. Trimming removed 4 bases from V and 9 bases from J, with 10 bases in between. CDR3 DNA: TGTGCCAGCAGTTCAAGGATTCCTGAGCAGTTCTTC. Protein sequence: CASSSRIPEQFF.

The rearrangement joins TRBV6-6 to TRBJ1-2; tentatively, D is TRBD1 (5 bases). The germline CDR1 and CDR2 sequences are MNHNY and SVGAGI (reference sequence). The CDR3 loop spans 15 amino acids. V was clipped by 2 bases and J by 1 base, with 11 bases between them. Here the CDR3 reads CASSYGGDVNYGYTF. In DNA, the CDR3 is TGTGCCAGCAGTTACGGGGGGGATGTTAACTATGGCTACACCTTC.

In this sample, this clonotype turned up a few times. The rearrangement links TRBV25-1 to TRBJ1-2, with 8 bases identical to TRBD1. Germline V lookup: CDR1 MGHDK, CDR2 SYGVNS. This CDR3 is built from 16 residues. Germline trimming cut 3 bases from V and 5 bases from J; bases unmatched to any gene: 11. The CDR3 sequence: CASSDTGTGPRYGYTF. In DNA, the CDR3 is TGTGCCAGCAGTGACACAGGGACAGGTCCACGGTATGGCTACACCTTC.

This clonotype has a handful of counts. This sequence joins TRBV6-1 and TRBJ2-3; the match to TRBD1 covers 8 bases. Germline V gives CDR1 MNHNS, CDR2 SASEGT. The CDR3 totals 12 residues. After removal of 6 bases from V and 6 bases from J, the junction contained 2 bases not matched to a gene. The CDR3, as DNA: TGTGCCAGCAGGGCAGGGGGCGATACGCAGTATTTT. It codes for CASRAGGDTQYF.

This clonotype appeared a few times. The chain uses TRBV12-3 or TRBV12-4 and TRBJ2-7, with D perhaps assigned TRBD1 or TRBD2 (5 bases each). With 6 bases removed from V and 6 bases from J, the gap between germline ends came to 12 bases. This CDR3 has 12 residues. CDR3 in DNA: TGTGCCAGCAGCCGATCTGGGGGCGAGCAGTACTTC. This codes for CASSRSGGEQYF.

This clonotype was found many times. The CDR3 bases are TGTGCCAGCAGTTTATCAGATACGCAGTATTTT. It is translated as CASSLSDTQYF. The V and J genes are TRBV28 and TRBJ2-3; D not certain. CDR1 is MDHEN, CDR2 SYDVKM, per germline. V lost 1 base to trimming and J lost 4 bases, with 0 bases between them. This CDR3 has 11 amino acids. Full variable domain (missing parts from reference TRBV28 and TRBJ2-3): DVKVTQSSRYLVKRTGEKVFLECVQDMDHENMFWYRQDPGLGLRLIYFSYDVKMKEKGDIPEGYSVSREKKERFSLILESASTNQTSMYLCASSLSDTQYFGPGTRLTVL.

This clonotype was counted a few times. This sequence joins TRBV4-1 and TRBJ1-6; D unresolved. Trimming removed 1 base at V and 7 bases at J, with 8 bases between. The CDR3 is 14 amino acids. Germline-derived CDR1 and CDR2 are MGHRA and YSYEKL. CDR3 loop: CASSQVPANSPLHF. In DNA form, the CDR3 reads TGCGCCAGCAGCCAAGTTCCCGCGAATTCACCCCTCCACTTT.

The V gene is TRBV19, the J gene TRBJ2-7; D possibly matches TRBD1 or TRBD2 (5 bases each). The V and J ends lost 6 bases and 5 bases respectively, with 17 bases between them. The CDR3 spans 14 residues. Germline V CDR1 and CDR2: LNHDA, SQIVND (reference sequence). The CDR3 loop reads CASRMAGAPDEQYF. In DNA form, the CDR3 reads TGTGCCAGTAGAATGGCCGGGGCCCCAGACGAGCAGTACTTC.